Presented here are 27 T cell receptor beta chains from one specimen sequenced in a study of T cell responses to AZD1222 COVID-19 vaccine. Only in-frame clones appear in the TCRdb table, and some are missing; sequencing was by immunoSEQ multiplex PCR. The top ten hold around 3.8% of the sample, which has some 200,000 clones, more than 80% seen once. This specimen was peripheral blood, taken on day 0 of AZD1222 vaccination. The source is an adult in good health.

The J gene is TRBJ1-4, the V gene TRBV3-1 (or the pseudogene TRBV3-2); D is ambiguous. CDR1 LGHDT and CDR2 YNNKEL come from the germline V gene (reference sequence). V was clipped by 2 bases and J by 8 bases, with 18 bases between them. The CDR3 spans 16 residues. CDR3 loop: CASSQKGRLREEKLFF. The CDR3 DNA reads TGTGCCAGCAGCCAAAAAGGCCGTCTACGAGAGGAAAAACTGTTTTTT.

V gene TRBV3-1 (or the pseudogene TRBV3-2) combines with J gene TRBJ1-5; D may be TRBD1 (6 bases). Germline V lookup: CDR1 LGHDT, CDR2 YNNKEL (reference sequence). The CDR3 extends over 15 amino acids. Trimming left V 2 bases short and J 6 bases short, with 14 bases between. CDR3 protein: CASSQLTGLGQPQHF. The CDR3 DNA sequence: TGTGCCAGCAGCCAACTCACAGGGTTAGGTCAGCCCCAGCATTTT.

This clone was detected only once. This chain joins TRBV28 and TRBJ1-1; D remains ambiguous. This CDR3 spans 13 amino acids. Germline loops: CDR1 MDHEN, CDR2 SYDVKM. Trimming removed 7 bases at V and 1 base at J, with 10 bases between. Written as DNA, the CDR3 is TGTGCCAGCATTGGGTCGGAGAACACTGAAGCTTTCTTT. Its translation is CASIGSENTEAFF.

The rearrangement uses TRBV2 and TRBJ1-5; D perhaps matches TRBD1 (6 bases). Germline V CDR1 and CDR2: SNHLY, FYNNEI. Trimming removed 6 bases from V and 5 bases from J, with 17 bases in between. CDR3 length equals 15 residues. CDR3 sequence: CASSLRGAGDQPQHF. The CDR3 region has the DNA TGTGCCAGCAGCCTCCGGGGGGCAGGGGATCAGCCCCAGCATTTT.

The chain uses TRBV5-1 and TRBJ2-1, with no clear D. The germline CDR1 and CDR2 sequences are SGHRS and YFSETQ. Trimming stripped 4 bases from V and 5 bases from J, with 16 bases between. The CDR3 is 15 amino acids. CDR3 DNA sequence: TGCGCCAGCAGCCCTTTATCGCGTGAACACAATGAGCAGTTCTTC. This codes for CASSPLSREHNEQFF.

The V call is TRBV10-2, the J call TRBJ1-2; D uncertain. The CDR3 runs to 15 residues. The V end lost 0 bases, the J end lost 9 bases, and 17 bases lay between the germline ends. Germline CDR1 WSHSY, CDR2 SAAADI. The CDR3 DNA reads as TGCGCCAGCAGTGAGTCTCTTGGTTTACTTTCGAGCTACACCTTC. Amino acid sequence: CASSESLGLLSSYTF.

V usage is TRBV6-1 and J usage is TRBJ1-5; 7 bases align to TRBD1. The CDR3 contains 17 residues. The trim removed 0 bases at V and 11 bases at J, leaving 16 bases unmatched. Germline assignment: CDR1 MNHNS and CDR2 SASEGT. CDR3 nucleotide sequence: TGTGCCAGCAGTGAAGCTACTTCGACAGGGCCATCGGGGGCCCAGCATTTT. The encoded protein is CASSEATSTGPSGAQHF.

This clone was counted once. Other DNA sequences from this sample encode an identical CDR3 as well. The V gene is TRBV11-2, the J gene TRBJ1-5; D gene unclear. The ends were cut back, 1 base at V and 1 base at J, with 2 bases in the middle. Germline CDR1 is SGHAT and CDR2 is FQNNGV. CDR3 length equals 13 residues. Here the CDR3 reads CASSLGSNQPQHF. CDR3 nucleotide sequence: TGTGCCAGCAGCTTAGGGAGCAATCAGCCCCAGCATTTT.

The genes are TRBV5-6 and TRBJ2-1; tentatively, D is TRBD2 (5 bases). The CDR3 has 15 residues. Per germline, CDR1 SGHDT and CDR2 YYEEEE. The V and J ends lost 1 base and 0 bases respectively, with 8 bases between them. The CDR3 sequence: CASSLLGSSYNEQFF. The CDR3 DNA follows: TGTGCCAGCAGCTTGCTGGGGAGCTCCTACAATGAGCAGTTCTTC.

The chain recombines TRBV4-2 with TRBJ1-1, with no clear D. The CDR3 consists of 16 residues. Deletions cut 2 bases from V and 0 bases from J, with 13 bases between. Germline assignment: CDR1 LGHNA and CDR2 YNFKEQ. For the CDR3, the DNA is TGTGCCAGCAGCCAACCAGCCCTCACCATGAACACTGAAGCTTTCTTT. Translation gives CASSQPALTMNTEAFF.

This clone was seen just once. J is TRBJ2-7 and V is TRBV3-1 (or the pseudogene TRBV3-2), with 7 bases fitting TRBD2. Germline V CDR1 and CDR2: LGHDT, YNNKEL (reference sequence). The CDR3 totals 13 residues. After removal of 8 bases from V and 6 bases from J, the junction contained 10 bases not matched to a gene. CDR3 coding DNA: TGTGCCAGCGCCCGGAAGGGAGGGGTCGAGCAGTACTTC. Amino acids: CASARKGGVEQYF.

The rearrangement links TRBV14 to TRBJ2-7; TRBD1 might be the D (6 bases). V was trimmed by 3 bases and J by 0 bases, leaving 15 bases between them. CDR1 is SGHDN and CDR2 is FVKESK in the germline V gene. This CDR3 has 16 residues. The CDR3 here is CASSHLGQWSSYEQYF. The CDR3 bases are TGTGCCAGCAGCCACCTCGGACAGTGGAGCTCCTACGAGCAGTACTTC.

The rearrangement joins TRBV7-9 to TRBJ1-2, with 8 positions matching TRBD1. CDR1 SEHNR and CDR2 FQNEAQ come from the germline V gene (reference sequence). The CDR3 is 16 residues long. With V trimmed by 4 bases and J by 6 bases, 13 bases remained unmatched. In DNA form, the CDR3 reads TGTGCCAGCAGCTCCAATATTGGACAGGGCTGGCATGGCTACACCTTC. Protein: CASSSNIGQGWHGYTF. The whole variable domain, filled in from reference TRBV7-9 and TRBJ1-2, reads DTGVSQNPRHKITKRGQNVTFRCDPISEHNRLYWYRQTLGQGPEFLTYFQNEAQLEKSRLLSDRFSAERPKGSFSTLEIQRTEQGDSAMYLCASSSNIGQGWHGYTFGSGTRLTVV.

V usage is TRBV11-3 and J usage is TRBJ2-1; TRBD2 matches at 9 bases. There are 17 residues in the CDR3. Germline CDR1 and CDR2: SGHNT and YENEEA. V shed 5 bases, J shed 7 bases, and the junction held 15 bases outside the gene matches. This CDR3 is CASSGASGTKWTNEQFF. DNA of the CDR3: TGTGCCAGCAGCGGGGCTAGCGGGACTAAATGGACGAATGAGCAGTTCTTC.

This chain connects TRBV6-5 to TRBJ1-3, with 8 positions matching TRBD1. The CDR3 loop spans 15 amino acids. Germline assignment: CDR1 MNHEY and CDR2 SVGAGI. Trimming took 5 bases from V and 3 from J; bases not matched to a gene: 6. The CDR3 loop is CASSRRTGNGNTIYF. The DNA of the CDR3 is TGTGCCAGCAGTAGAAGGACAGGGAATGGAAACACCATATATTTT.

The rearrangement joins TRBV15 to TRBJ1-2; 7 bases line up with TRBD1. This CDR3 spans 15 amino acids. Germline lookup yields CDR1 LNHNV and CDR2 YYDKDF (reference sequence). Trimming removed 3 bases from V and 4 bases from J; junction bases left unmatched: 8. The CDR3 loop is CATSRTDRDSYGYTF. DNA of the CDR3: TGTGCCACCAGCAGGACCGACCGGGACAGCTATGGCTACACCTTC.

The chain combines TRBV18 with TRBJ2-7; 7 nucleotides match TRBD1. This CDR3 region has 17 residues. V lost 4 bases, J lost 0 bases, and 12 bases stayed unmatched. CDR1 and CDR2 from the germline V gene are KGHSH and LQKENI. The CDR3 DNA sequence: TGTGCCAGCTCACGGATAAAGGGGGCAGGCACCTCCTACGAGCAGTACTTC. This translates into CASSRIKGAGTSYEQYF.

V gene TRBV7-9 combines with J gene TRBJ1-2; D is unresolved. Germline V gives CDR1 SEHNR, CDR2 FQNEAQ (reference sequence). Deletions cut 5 bases from V and 4 bases from J, with 11 bases between. This CDR3 comprises 13 residues. Written as DNA, the CDR3 is TGTGCCAGCAGCGCTGACACCACCTATGGCTACACCTTC. This translates into CASSADTTYGYTF. The entire variable domain, with the rest obtained from reference TRBV7-9 and TRBJ1-2, is as follows: DTGVSQNPRHKITKRGQNVTFRCDPISEHNRLYWYRQTLGQGPEFLTYFQNEAQLEKSRLLSDRFSAERPKGSFSTLEIQRTEQGDSAMYLCASSADTTYGYTFGSGTRLTVV.

This clone was counted once. The rearrangement links TRBV14 to TRBJ1-3; 7 nucleotides align to TRBD1. V trimming: 4 bases; J trimming: 4 bases; junction bases outside the gene matches: 13. This CDR3 comprises 17 residues. Looked up from germline, CDR1 is SGHDN and CDR2 is FVKESK. The CDR3: CASSRDRDSQAGNTIYF. The DNA of the CDR3 is TGTGCCAGCAGCCGAGACCGGGACAGCCAGGCGGGAAACACCATATATTTT.

In its sample, this clone was seen once. The gene calls are TRBV14 and TRBJ2-7, with 7 nucleotides matching TRBD2. The CDR3 is 12 amino acids. Germline lookup yields CDR1 SGHDN and CDR2 FVKESK. The junction had 4 bases not matched to a gene; V was cut back by 4 bases and J by 7 bases. CDR3 bases: TGTGCCAGCAGCCGGGAGGGCGGGGAGCAGTACTTC. Its translation is CASSREGGEQYF.

J is TRBJ2-1 and V is TRBV29-1; 7 nucleotides agree with TRBD2. Germline V gives CDR1 SQVTM, CDR2 ANQGSEA. The CDR3 length is 13 residues. Trimming took 6 bases from V and 0 from J; bases not matched to a gene: 2. The CDR3 loop is CSVRTSSYNEQFF. Written as DNA, the CDR3 is TGCAGCGTCCGGACTAGCTCCTACAATGAGCAGTTCTTC.

This rearrangement joins TRBV18 to TRBJ1-1; D is undetermined. In germline, CDR1 is KGHSH, CDR2 LQKENI. V lost 8 bases and J 5 bases, leaving 15 bases between the germline ends. The CDR3 covers 13 residues. In DNA form, the CDR3 reads TGTGCCAGCGCGGATTGGGGAGGGACTGAAGCTTTCTTT. As protein: CASADWGGTEAFF.

This rearrangement joins TRBV6-1 to TRBJ1-1; D not resolved. This CDR3 contains 15 residues. Per germline, CDR1 MNHNS and CDR2 SASEGT. Between the trimmed V and J ends, which lost 1 base and 5 bases, there was a span of 14 bases. The CDR3 nucleotides read TGTGCCAGCAGTGAAGGACCCCTCTTGGGGACTGAAGCTTTCTTT. It yields the protein CASSEGPLLGTEAFF.

This rearrangement joins TRBV2 to TRBJ2-6; maybe TRBD1 (5 bases). Trimming cost V 6 bases and J 0 bases, with 6 bases left between them. The germline gives CDR1 SNHLY, CDR2 FYNNEI. The CDR3 contains 14 residues. CDR3 in DNA: TGTGCCAGCAGAGGGGCCTCTGGGGCCAACGTCCTGACTTTC. Its translation is CASRGASGANVLTF.

The CDR3 loop is CASSHQNYNEQFF. DNA of the CDR3: TGTGCCAGCAGCCACCAGAATTACAATGAGCAGTTCTTC. The chain is built from TRBV3-1 (or the pseudogene TRBV3-2) and TRBJ2-1; D is unresolved. From germline, CDR1 is LGHDT and CDR2 YNNKEL (reference sequence). The CDR3 has 13 residues. Between the trimmed V and J ends, which lost 3 bases and 4 bases, there was a span of 7 bases.

This clone was found once. The genes are TRBV10-3 and TRBJ2-1; 7 bases align to TRBD2. In germline, CDR1 is ENHRY, CDR2 SYGVKD. V lost 3 bases to trimming and J lost 3 bases; unmatched junction nucleotides: 8. CDR3 size: 16 residues. Here the CDR3 DNA reads TGTGCCATCAGTGACCCCTCGGGGGGATTCTACAATGAGCAGTTCTTC. Protein: CAISDPSGGFYNEQFF.

The sample holds one count of this clone. The chain carries TRBV19 and TRBJ1-4; a weak D match, TRBD1 (6 bases). CDR3 length: 15 amino acids. Looked up from germline, CDR1 is LNHDA and CDR2 is SQIVND (reference sequence). The germline V and J ends were trimmed by 3 bases and 4 bases, with 12 bases remaining between them. The CDR3 loop is CASSISTGVNEKLFF. Here the CDR3 DNA reads TGTGCCAGTAGTATCTCGACAGGAGTTAATGAAAAACTGTTTTTT.